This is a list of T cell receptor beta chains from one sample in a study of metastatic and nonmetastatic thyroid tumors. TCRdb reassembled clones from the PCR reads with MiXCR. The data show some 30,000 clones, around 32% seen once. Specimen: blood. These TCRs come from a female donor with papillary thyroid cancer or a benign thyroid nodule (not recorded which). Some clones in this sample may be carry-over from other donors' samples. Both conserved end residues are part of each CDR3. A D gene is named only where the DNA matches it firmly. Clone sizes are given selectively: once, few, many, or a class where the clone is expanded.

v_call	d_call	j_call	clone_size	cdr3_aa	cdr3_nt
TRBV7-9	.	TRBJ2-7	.	CASSLDYEQYF	TGTGCCAGCAGCTTAGACTACGAGCAGTACTTC
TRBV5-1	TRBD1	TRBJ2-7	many	CASSSGTDAGPEQYF	TGCGCCAGCAGCTCCGGGACAGATGCAGGACCCGAGCAGTACTTC
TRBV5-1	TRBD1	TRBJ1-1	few	CASSSVTGTGSMNTEAFF	TGCGCCAGCAGCTCGGTCACCGGGACAGGCAGCATGAACACTGAAGCTTTCTTT
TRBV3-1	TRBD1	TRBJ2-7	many	CASSQEDRGPTCYEQYF	TGTGCCAGCAGCCAGGAGGACAGGGGGCCAACATGCTACGAGCAGTACTTC
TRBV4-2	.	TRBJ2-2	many	CASSQDGELFF	TGTGCCAGCAGCCAAGATGGGGAGCTGTTTTTT
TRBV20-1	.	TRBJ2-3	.	CSASPPLAADTQYF	TGCAGTGCTAGCCCACCTCTAGCCGCAGATACGCAGTATTTT
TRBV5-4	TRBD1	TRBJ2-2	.	CASSYPRGRATGELFF	TGTGCCAGCAGCTATCCGAGGGGGCGAGCCACCGGGGAGCTGTTTTTT
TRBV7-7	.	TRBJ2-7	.	CASSVLGEQYF	TGTGCTAGCAGTGTTTTAGGCGAGCAGTACTTC
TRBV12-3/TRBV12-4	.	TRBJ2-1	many	CASKRRGGVTGNEQFF	TGTGCCAGCAAGAGAAGAGGGGGAGTAACTGGCAATGAGCAGTTCTTC
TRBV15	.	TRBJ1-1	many	CATSRDLRGNTEAFF	TGTGCCACCAGCAGAGATCTGCGGGGTAACACTGAAGCTTTCTTT
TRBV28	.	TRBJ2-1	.	CASSIDRSTYNEQFF	TGTGCCAGCAGTATAGACAGGTCCACCTACAATGAGCAGTTCTTC
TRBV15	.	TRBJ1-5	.	CATIRVLGYQPQHF	TGTGCCACCATCAGAGTTCTGGGGTATCAGCCCCAGCATTTT
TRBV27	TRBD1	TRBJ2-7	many	CASATGTGTYEQYF	TGTGCCAGCGCCACCGGGACAGGGACCTACGAGCAGTACTTC
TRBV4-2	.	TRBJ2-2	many	CASSPGRSTLNTGELFF	TGTGCCAGCAGCCCTGGACGGAGCACTTTAAACACCGGGGAGCTGTTTTTT
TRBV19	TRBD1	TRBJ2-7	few	CASSRRDRASYEQYF	TGTGCCAGTAGTCGCCGGGACAGGGCTTCGTACGAGCAGTACTTC
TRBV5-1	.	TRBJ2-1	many	CASSRPGRDSYNEQFF	TGCGCCAGCAGCCGGCCGGGACGAGATTCCTACAATGAGCAGTTCTTC
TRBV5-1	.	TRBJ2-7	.	CASSLLGYEQYF	TGCGCCAGCAGCTTATTAGGCTACGAGCAGTACTTC
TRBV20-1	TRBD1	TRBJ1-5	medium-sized	CSARVPDRGDWQPQHF	TGCAGTGCTAGAGTCCCCGACAGGGGTGATTGGCAGCCCCAGCATTTT
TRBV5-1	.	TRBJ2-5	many	CASSSRGHQETQYF	TGCGCCAGCAGCTCCAGGGGCCACCAAGAGACCCAGTACTTC
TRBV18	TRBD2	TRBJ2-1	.	CASSYSIWTSGDNEQFF	TGTGCCAGCAGTTACTCAATCTGGACTAGCGGTGACAATGAGCAGTTCTTC
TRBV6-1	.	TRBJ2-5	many	CASIGQQETQYF	TGTGCCAGCATAGGACAGCAAGAGACCCAGTACTTC
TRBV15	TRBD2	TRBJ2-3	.	CATSIDRKGLAGVTQYF	TGTGCCACCAGCATAGATAGGAAGGGACTAGCGGGAGTTACGCAGTATTTT
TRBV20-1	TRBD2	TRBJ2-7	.	CSLRAGDYEQYF	TGCAGCCTCAGGGCGGGGGACTACGAGCAGTACTTC
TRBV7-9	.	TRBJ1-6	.	CASNTGVNSPLHF	TGTGCCAGTAATACTGGGGTTAATTCACCGCTCCACTTT
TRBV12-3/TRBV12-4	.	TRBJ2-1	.	CASSLGKGRHPRVQFF	TGTGCCAGCAGTTTGGGAAAGGGGCGACATCCTCGCGTGCAGTTCTTC
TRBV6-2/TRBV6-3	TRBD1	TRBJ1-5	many	CASYGTGGVQPQHF	TGTGCCAGCTATGGGACAGGGGGCGTTCAGCCCCAGCATTTT
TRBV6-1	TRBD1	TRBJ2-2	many	CASSEWTGERTGELFF	TGTGCCAGCAGTGAATGGACAGGGGAAAGAACCGGGGAGCTGTTTTTT
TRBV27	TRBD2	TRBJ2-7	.	CASTSGRRGAYEQYF	TGTGCCAGCACTAGCGGGAGGAGGGGCGCCTACGAGCAGTACTTC
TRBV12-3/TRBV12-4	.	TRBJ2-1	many	CASRLPHIAVGYNEQFF	TGTGCCAGCAGATTGCCCCATATTGCTGTCGGGTACAATGAGCAGTTCTTC
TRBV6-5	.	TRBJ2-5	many	CASSYSGLWETQYF	TGTGCCAGCAGTTACTCCGGCTTATGGGAGACCCAGTACTTC
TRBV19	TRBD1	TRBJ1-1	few	CAGIPRTGGNTEAFF	TGTGCCGGTATTCCGAGGACAGGGGGGAACACTGAAGCTTTCTTT
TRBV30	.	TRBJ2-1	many	CAWSGSPADNEQFF	TGTGCCTGGAGCGGGAGCCCAGCGGACAATGAGCAGTTCTTC
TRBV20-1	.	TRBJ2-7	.	CSAREGYLEGGEQYF	TGCAGTGCTAGAGAAGGATATTTAGAAGGGGGTGAGCAGTACTTC
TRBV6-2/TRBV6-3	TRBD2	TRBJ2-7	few	CAGGLAGNGEQYF	TGTGCCGGAGGACTAGCGGGAAATGGGGAGCAGTACTTC
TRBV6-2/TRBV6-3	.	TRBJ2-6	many	CASIPALNTFSGANVLTF	TGTGCCAGCATCCCAGCGTTGAACACCTTCTCTGGGGCCAACGTCCTGACTTTC
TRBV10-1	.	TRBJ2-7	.	CASSEGSSYEQYF	TGCGCCAGCAGTGAAGGGAGCTCCTACGAGCAGTACTTC
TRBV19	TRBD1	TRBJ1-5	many	CASREGARWNQPQHF	TGTGCCAGTAGGGAGGGGGCTCGATGGAATCAGCCCCAGCATTTT
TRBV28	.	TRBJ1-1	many	CASVWDTEAFF	TGTGCCAGCGTGTGGGACACTGAAGCTTTCTTT
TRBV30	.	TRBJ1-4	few	CAWSVGRINEKLFF	TGTGCCTGGAGTGTAGGTCGAATTAATGAAAAACTGTTTTTT
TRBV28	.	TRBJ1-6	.	CASSSLPYNSPLHF	TGTGCCAGCAGCAGTCTGCCCTATAATTCACCCCTCCACTTT
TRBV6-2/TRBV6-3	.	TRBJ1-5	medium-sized	CASSFGNVNQPQHF	TGTGCCAGCAGTTTCGGAAACGTCAATCAGCCCCAGCATTTT
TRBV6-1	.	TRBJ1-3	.	CASNMGGDRNTIYF	TGTGCCAGCAATATGGGGGGGGATCGAAACACCATATATTTT
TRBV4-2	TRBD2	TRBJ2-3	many	CASSPGLAGDSTDTQYF	TGTGCCAGCAGCCCGGGACTAGCGGGAGATAGCACAGATACGCAGTATTTT
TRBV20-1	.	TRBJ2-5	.	CSAPKVETQYF	TGCAGTGCTCCCAAGGTAGAGACCCAGTACTTC
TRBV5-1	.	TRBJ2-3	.	CASSLRYPDSTDTQYF	TGCGCCAGCAGCTTACGTTACCCGGACAGCACAGATACGCAGTATTTT
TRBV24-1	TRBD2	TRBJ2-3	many	CATSDPRLAGLTDTQYF	TGTGCCACCAGTGATCCGCGACTAGCGGGGCTCACAGATACGCAGTATTTT
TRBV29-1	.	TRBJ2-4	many	CSVESDEGAKNIQYF	TGCAGCGTTGAAAGCGATGAGGGGGCCAAAAACATTCAGTACTTC
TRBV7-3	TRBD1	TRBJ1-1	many	CASSPSGTGGTEAFF	TGTGCCAGCAGCCCAAGCGGGACAGGGGGCACTGAAGCTTTCTTT
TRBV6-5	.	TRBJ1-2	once	CASSYSGLRACGYTF	TGTGCCAGCAGTTACTCAGGACTGCGGGCATGTGGCTACACCTTC
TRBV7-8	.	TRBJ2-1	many	CASSLWGNEQFF	TGTGCCAGCAGCTTATGGGGTAATGAGCAGTTCTTC
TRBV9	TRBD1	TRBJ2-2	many	CASSSRQGHTTGELFF	TGTGCCAGCAGCTCCCGACAGGGTCATACCACCGGGGAGCTGTTTTTT
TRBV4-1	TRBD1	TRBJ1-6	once	CASSPTGVYNSPLHF	TGCGCCAGCAGCCCAACAGGGGTCTATAATTCACCCCTCCACTTT
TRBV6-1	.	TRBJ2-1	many	CASDRPLGDEQFF	TGTGCCAGCGACAGGCCCTTAGGGGATGAGCAGTTCTTC